Sequencing of this T cell receptor (beta chain) was carried out in a study of vaccination effects on CD4 cells after COVID-19. Notes on the study in general: Cross-reactivity toward common cold coronaviruses was confined to only 1 of 255 vaccine-induced clones in healthy vaccinees.

The CDR3 extends over 15 amino acids. Germline CDR1 and CDR2: SGHTA and FQGTGA. Between the trimmed V and J ends, which lost 2 bases and 1 base, there was a span of 10 bases. Of note for this clone: No antigen is known for it.

Using viral peptide pools, the ViraFEST assay grew out antigen-specific CD4+ T cells prior to sequencing. Isolating CD4+ T cells followed approximately nine days of culture. Vaccine recipients had no previous SARS-CoV-2 infection; their nucleocapsid antibodies were negative. At days 3 and 7, half of the medium was exchanged for IL-2 medium. This table comes from immunoSEQ multiplex PCR, and its TCRdb copy is limited to in-frame clones, with some not included. The profile shows tens of thousands of clones, about 80% of them singletons. The genes are TRBV7-3 and TRBJ2-3, with a weak D call TRBD2 (5 bases). This TCR came from a human donor who received a COVID-19 vaccine. The sample consisted of CD4+ T cells from PBMCs cultured with HCoV-OC43 spike peptides, taken before COVID-19 vaccination. The subset is: HCoV-OC43 spike overlapping peptide pool stimulation. Written as DNA, the CDR3 is TGTGCCAGCAGCTTAGCGGTGGGAGGCACAGATACGCAGTATTTT. The encoded protein is CASSLAVGGTDTQYF.